This TCR beta chain stems from a study of response to subunit inactivated influenza vaccine. TCRdb processed the RT-PCR reads anew with MiXCR; each CDR3 protein has one entry. The table records over 800,000 distinct CDR3 sequences, approximately 21% of them present only once. The germline V gene encodes CDR1 SGHTA and CDR2 FQGNSA. Trimming took 7 bases from V and 5 from J; bases not matched to a gene: 11. The CDR3 consists of 16 residues. The TCR comes from a man in his forties or fifties who received an inactivated influenza vaccine. Sequenced material: PBMCs from blood, taken 5 days after vaccination. The V call is TRBV7-2, the J call TRBJ2-3; 11 nucleotides agree with TRBD2. The CDR3 loop reads CASNQISGGAGDTQYF. CDR3 DNA: TGTGCCAGCAACCAGATTAGCGGGGGGGCTGGAGATACGCAGTATTTT. Drawing the rest from reference TRBV7-2 and TRBJ2-3, the complete variable domain is GAGVSQSPSNKVTEKGKDVELRCDPISGHTALYWYRQSLGQGLEFLIYFQGNSAPDKSGLPSDRFSAERTGGSVSTLTIQRTQQEDSAVYLCASNQISGGAGDTQYFGPGTRLTVL.